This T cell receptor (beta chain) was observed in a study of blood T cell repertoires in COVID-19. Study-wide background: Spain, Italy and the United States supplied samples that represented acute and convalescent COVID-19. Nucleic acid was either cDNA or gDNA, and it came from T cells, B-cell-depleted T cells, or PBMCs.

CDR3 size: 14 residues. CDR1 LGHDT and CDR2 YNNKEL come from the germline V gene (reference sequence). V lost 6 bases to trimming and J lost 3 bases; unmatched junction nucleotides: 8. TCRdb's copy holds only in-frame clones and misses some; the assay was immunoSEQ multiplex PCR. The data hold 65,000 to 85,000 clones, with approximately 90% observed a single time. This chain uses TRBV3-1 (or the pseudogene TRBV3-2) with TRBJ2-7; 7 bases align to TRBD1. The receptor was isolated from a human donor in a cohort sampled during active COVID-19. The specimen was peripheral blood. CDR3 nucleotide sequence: TGTGCCAGCAGTTTAATCGGGACAGACTACGAGCAGTACTTC. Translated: CASSLIGTDYEQYF.